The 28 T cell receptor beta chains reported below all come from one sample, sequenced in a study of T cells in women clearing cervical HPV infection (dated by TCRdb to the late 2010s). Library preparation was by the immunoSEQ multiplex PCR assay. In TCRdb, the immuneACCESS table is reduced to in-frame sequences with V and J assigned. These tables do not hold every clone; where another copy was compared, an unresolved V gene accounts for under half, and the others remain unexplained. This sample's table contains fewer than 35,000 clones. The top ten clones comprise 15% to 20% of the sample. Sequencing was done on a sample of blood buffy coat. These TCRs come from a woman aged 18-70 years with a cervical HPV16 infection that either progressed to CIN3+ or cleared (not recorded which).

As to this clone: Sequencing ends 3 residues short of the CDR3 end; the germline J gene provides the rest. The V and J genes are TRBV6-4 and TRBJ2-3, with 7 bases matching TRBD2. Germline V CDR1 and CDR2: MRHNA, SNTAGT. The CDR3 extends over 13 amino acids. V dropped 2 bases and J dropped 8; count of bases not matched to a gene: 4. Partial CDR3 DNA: TGTGCCAGCAGTGACATTTGGGGGGGTACG. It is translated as CASSDIWGGT. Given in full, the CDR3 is CASSDIWGGTQYF.

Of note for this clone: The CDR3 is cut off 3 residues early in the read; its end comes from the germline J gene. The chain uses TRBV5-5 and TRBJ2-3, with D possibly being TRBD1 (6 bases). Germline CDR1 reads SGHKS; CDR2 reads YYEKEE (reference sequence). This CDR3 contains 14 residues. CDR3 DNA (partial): TGTGCCAGCAGCCTAGGGGCAGGGGAAGAGACG. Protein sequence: CASSLGAGEET. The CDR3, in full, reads CASSLGAGEETQYF.

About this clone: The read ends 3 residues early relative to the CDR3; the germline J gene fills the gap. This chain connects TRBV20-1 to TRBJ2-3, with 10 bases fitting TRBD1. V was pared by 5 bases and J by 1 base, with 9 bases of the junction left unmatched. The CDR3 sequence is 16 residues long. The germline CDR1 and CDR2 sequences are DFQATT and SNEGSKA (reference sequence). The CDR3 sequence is CSASGTGVWGTDTQYF. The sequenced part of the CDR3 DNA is TGCAGTGCTTCCGGGACAGGGGTCTGGGGCACAGATACG.

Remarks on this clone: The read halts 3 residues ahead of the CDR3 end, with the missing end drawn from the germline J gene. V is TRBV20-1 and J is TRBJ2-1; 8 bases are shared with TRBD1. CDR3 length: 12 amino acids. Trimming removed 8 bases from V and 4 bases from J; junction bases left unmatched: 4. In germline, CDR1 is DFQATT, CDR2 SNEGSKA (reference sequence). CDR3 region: CSFQGAYNEQFF. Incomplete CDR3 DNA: TGCAGTTTTCAGGGGGCTTACAATGAG.

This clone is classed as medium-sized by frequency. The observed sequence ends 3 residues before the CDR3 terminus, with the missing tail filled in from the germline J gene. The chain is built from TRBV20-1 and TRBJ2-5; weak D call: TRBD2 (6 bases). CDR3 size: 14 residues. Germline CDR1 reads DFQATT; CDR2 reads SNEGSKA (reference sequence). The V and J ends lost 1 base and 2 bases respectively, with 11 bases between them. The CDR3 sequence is CSARGGDGQETQYF. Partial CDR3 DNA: TGCAGTGCTAGAGGGGGGGACGGTCAAGAGACC.

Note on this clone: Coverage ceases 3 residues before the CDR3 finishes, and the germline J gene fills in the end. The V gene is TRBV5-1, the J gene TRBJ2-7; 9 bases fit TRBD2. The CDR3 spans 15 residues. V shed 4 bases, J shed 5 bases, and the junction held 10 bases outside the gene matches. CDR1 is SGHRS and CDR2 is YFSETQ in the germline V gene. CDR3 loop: CASSQISGRMNEQYF. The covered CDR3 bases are TGCGCCAGCAGCCAAATTAGCGGGAGAATGAACGAG. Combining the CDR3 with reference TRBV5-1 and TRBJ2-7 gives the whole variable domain KAGVTQTPRYLIKTRGQQVTLSCSPISGHRSVSWYQQTPGQGLQFLFEYFSETQRNKGNFPGRFSGRQFSNSRSEMNVSTLELGDSALYLCASSQISGRMNEQYFGPGTRLTVT.

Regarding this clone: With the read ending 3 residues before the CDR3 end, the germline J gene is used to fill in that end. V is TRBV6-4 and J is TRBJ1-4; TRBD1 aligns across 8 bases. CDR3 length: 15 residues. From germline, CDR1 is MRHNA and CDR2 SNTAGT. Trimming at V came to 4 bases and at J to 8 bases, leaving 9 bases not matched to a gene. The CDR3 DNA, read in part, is TGTGCCAGCAGTGTTTCGACAGGGGCCGGAGAAAAA. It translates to CASSVSTGAGEK. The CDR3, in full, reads CASSVSTGAGEKLFF.

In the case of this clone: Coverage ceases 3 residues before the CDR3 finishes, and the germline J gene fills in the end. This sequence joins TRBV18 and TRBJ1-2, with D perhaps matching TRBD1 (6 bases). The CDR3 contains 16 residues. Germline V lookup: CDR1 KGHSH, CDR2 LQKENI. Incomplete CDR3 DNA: TGTGCCAGCTCACCCTTTGGGGGCCAAATCACAGATACC. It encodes CASSPFGGQITDT. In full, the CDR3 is CASSPFGGQITDTYTF.

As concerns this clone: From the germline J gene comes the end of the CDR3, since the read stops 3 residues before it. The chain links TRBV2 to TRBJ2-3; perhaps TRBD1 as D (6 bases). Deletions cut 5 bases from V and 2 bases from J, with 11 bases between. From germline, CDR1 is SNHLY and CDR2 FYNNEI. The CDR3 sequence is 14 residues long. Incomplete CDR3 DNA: TGTGCCAGCAGTCGACAGGTACCCACAGATACG. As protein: CASSRQVPTDT. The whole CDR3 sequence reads CASSRQVPTDTQYF.

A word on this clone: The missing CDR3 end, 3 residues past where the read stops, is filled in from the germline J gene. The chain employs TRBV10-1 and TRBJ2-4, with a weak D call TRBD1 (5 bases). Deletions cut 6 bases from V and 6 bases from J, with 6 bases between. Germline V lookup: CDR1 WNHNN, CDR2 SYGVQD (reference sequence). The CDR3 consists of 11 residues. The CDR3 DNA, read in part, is TGCGCCAGCAGGCAGGGAAACATT. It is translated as CASRQGNI. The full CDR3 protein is CASRQGNIQYF.

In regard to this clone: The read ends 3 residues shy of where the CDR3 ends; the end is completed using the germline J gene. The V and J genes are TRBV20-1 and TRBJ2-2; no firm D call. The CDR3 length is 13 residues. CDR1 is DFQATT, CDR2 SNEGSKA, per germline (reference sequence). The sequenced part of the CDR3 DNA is TGCAGTGCTACTCCCAGGTTGAATGAAAAG. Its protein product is CSATPRLNEK. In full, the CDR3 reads CSATPRLNEKLFF.

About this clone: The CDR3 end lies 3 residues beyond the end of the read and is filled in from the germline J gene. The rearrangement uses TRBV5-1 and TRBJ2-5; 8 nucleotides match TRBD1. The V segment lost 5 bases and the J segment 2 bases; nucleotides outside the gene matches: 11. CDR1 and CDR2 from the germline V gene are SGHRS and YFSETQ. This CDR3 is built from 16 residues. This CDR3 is CASRPRTGTAQETQYF. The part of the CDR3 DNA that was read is TGCGCCAGCAGACCCCGGACAGGGACCGCTCAAGAGACC.

CDR3 sequence: CASSVGTGRFNEQFF. The covered CDR3 bases are TGTGCCAGCAGTGTCGGGACAGGTCGGTTCAATGAG. The genes are TRBV12-3 or TRBV12-4 and TRBJ2-1; 8 positions match TRBD1. The read ends 3 residues shy of where the CDR3 ends; the end is completed using the germline J gene. V gave up 5 bases and J gave up 6 bases; unmatched junction bases: 9. The CDR3 consists of 15 residues.

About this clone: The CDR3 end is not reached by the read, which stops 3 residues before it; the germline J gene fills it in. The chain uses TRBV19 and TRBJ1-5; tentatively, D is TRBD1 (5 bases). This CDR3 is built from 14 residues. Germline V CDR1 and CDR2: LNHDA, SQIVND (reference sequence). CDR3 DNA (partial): TGTGCCAGTAGTATTAGGCAGGGAGATGGACCC. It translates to CASSIRQGDGP. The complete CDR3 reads CASSIRQGDGPQHF.

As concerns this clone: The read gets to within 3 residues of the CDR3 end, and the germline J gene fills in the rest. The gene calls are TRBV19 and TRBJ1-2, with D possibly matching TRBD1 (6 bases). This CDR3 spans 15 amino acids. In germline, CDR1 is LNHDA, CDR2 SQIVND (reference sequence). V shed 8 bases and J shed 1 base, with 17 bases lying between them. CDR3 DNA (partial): TGTGCCAGTGCCTGGGGGGGGACAATTAACTATGGC. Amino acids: CASAWGGTINYG. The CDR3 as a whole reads CASAWGGTINYGYTF.

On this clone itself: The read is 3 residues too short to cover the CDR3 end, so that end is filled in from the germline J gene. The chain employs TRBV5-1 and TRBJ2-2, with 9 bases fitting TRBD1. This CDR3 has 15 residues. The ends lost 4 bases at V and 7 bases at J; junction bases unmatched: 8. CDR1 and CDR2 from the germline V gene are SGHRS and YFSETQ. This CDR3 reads CASSLLTGGNGELFF. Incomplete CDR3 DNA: TGCGCCAGCAGCCTCTTGACAGGGGGAAACGGGGAG.

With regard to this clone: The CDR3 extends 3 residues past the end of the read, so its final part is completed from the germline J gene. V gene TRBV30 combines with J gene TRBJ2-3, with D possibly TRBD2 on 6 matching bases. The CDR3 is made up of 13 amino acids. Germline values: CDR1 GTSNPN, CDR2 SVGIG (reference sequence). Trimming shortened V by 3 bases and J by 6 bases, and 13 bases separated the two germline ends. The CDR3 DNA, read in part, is TGTGCCTGGAGCAAAGGAGGGGCGGATACG. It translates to CAWSKGGADT. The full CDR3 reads CAWSKGGADTQYF.

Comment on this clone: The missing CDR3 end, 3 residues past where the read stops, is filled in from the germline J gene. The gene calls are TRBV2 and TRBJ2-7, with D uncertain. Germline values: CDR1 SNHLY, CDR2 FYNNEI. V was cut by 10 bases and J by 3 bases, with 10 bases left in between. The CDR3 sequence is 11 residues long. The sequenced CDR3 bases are TGTGCCACCCAGGATATCTACGAG. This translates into CATQDIYE. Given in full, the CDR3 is CATQDIYEQYF.

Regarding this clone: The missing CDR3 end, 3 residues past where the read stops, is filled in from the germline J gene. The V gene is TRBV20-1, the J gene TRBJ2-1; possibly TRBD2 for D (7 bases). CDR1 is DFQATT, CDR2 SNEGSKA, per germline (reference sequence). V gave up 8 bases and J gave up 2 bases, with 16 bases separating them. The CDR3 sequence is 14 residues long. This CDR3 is CSHVGGAAYNEQFF. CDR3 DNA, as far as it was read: TGCAGTCACGTTGGGGGGGCGGCCTACAATGAG.

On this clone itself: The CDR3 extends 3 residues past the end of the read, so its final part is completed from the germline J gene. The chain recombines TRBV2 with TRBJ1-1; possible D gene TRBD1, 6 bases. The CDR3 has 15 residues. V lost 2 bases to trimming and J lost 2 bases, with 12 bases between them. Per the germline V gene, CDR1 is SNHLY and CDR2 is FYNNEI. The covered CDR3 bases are TGTGCCAGCAGTGAACAGGGGATGGCAAACACTGAA. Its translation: CASSEQGMANTE. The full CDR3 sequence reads CASSEQGMANTEAFF.

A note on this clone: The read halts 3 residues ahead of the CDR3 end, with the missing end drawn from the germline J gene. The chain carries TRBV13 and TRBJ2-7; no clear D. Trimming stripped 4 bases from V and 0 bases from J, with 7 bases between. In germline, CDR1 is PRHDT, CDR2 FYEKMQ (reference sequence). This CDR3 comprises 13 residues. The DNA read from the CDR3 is TGTGCCAGCAGCTACACTAACTCCTACGAG. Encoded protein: CASSYTNSYE. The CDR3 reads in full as CASSYTNSYEQYF.

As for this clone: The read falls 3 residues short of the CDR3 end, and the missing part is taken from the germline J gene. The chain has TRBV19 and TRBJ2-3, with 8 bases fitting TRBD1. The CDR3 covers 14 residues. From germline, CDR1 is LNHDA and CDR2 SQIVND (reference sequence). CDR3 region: CASSSTDRDETQYF. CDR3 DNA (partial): TGTGCCAGTAGTTCCACGGACAGGGATGAGACG.

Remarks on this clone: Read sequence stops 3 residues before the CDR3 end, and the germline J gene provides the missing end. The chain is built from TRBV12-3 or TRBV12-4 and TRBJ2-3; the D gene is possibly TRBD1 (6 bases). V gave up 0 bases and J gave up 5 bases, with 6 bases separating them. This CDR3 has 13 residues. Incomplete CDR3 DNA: TGTGCCAGCAGTTTAGCGACAGGAGATACG. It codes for CASSLATGDT. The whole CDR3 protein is CASSLATGDTQYF.

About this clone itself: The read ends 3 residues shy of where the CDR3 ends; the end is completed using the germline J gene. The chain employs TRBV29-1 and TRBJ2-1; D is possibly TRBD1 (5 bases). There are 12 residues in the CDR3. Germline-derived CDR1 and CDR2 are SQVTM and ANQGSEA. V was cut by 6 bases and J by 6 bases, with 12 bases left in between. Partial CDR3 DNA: TGCAGCGTCTCCGTGCAGGGCAATGAG. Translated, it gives CSVSVQGNE. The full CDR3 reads CSVSVQGNEQFF.

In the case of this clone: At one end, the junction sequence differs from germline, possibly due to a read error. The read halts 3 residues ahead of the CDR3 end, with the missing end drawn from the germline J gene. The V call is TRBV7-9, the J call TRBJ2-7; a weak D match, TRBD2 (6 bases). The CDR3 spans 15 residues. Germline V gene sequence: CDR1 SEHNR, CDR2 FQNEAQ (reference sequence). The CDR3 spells CASRLSPAGSYEQYF. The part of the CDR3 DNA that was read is TGTGCCAGCCGCTTAAGTCCAGCGGGTTCCTACGAG.

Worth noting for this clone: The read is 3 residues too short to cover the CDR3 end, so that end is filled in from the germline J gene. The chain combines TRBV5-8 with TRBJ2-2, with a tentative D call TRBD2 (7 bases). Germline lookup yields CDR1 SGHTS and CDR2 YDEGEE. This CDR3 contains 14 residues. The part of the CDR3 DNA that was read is TGTGCCAGCACCTGGGGGGGCAGGGGTTCACCG. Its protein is CASTWGGRGSP. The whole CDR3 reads CASTWGGRGSPLFF.

Here the CDR3 reads CASSLEQGTGAEAFF. Incomplete CDR3 DNA: TGTGCCAGCAGCTTAGAACAGGGGACGGGCGCTGAA. The chain uses TRBV7-9 and TRBJ1-1, with TRBD1 matching over 7 bases. The DNA ends 3 residues before the CDR3 does, and the rest of the CDR3 is filled in from the germline J gene. Germline V gene sequence: CDR1 SEHNR, CDR2 FQNEAQ (reference sequence). This CDR3 is 15 amino acids long. V shed 1 base, J shed 6 bases, and the junction held 8 bases outside the gene matches.

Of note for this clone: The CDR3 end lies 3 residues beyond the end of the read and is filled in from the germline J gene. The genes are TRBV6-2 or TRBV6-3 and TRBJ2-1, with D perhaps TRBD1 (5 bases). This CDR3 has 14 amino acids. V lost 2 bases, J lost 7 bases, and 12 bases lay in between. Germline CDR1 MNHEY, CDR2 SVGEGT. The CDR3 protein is CASSYQGSINEQFF. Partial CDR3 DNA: TGTGCCAGCAGTTACCAGGGTAGCATAAATGAG.